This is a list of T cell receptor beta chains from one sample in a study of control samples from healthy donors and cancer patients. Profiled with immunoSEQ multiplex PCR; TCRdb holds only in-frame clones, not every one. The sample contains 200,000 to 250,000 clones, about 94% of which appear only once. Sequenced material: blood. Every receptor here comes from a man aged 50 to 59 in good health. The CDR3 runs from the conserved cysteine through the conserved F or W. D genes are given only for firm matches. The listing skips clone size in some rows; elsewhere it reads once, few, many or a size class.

CASSLMGQGGELFF,TGCGCCAGCAGCTTGATGGGGCAGGGCGGGGAGCTGTTTTTT,.,.,TRBV5-1,TRBJ2-2,14
CASSTGQGWQPQHF,TGTGCCAGCAGCACTGGACAGGGTTGGCAGCCCCAGCATTTT,.,TRBD1,TRBV6-2/TRBV6-3,TRBJ1-5,14
CASSSAPRLSNTGELFF,TGCGCCAGCAGCTCCGCACCCCGGCTTTCGAACACCGGGGAGCTGTTTTTT,few,.,TRBV5-1,TRBJ2-2,17
CASSSRLYEQYF,TGTGCCAGCAGCTCCCGGCTGTACGAGCAGTACTTC,.,.,TRBV5-5,TRBJ2-7,12
CHGQDEYNGQFF,TGCCACGGACAGGACGAATACAATGGGCAGTTCTTC,.,TRBD1,TRBV29-1,TRBJ2-1,12
CASSKTGTQNTEAFF,TGTGCCAGCAGTAAGACCGGGACACAAAACACTGAAGCTTTCTTT,.,.,TRBV6-6,TRBJ1-1,15
CASSRNSYYEQYF,TGTGCCAGCAGCCGTAACAGCTACTACGAGCAGTACTTC,.,.,TRBV14,TRBJ2-7,13
CASSLDRGLVQPQHF,TGTGCCAGCAGCTTAGACAGGGGGTTGGTTCAGCCCCAGCATTTT,.,TRBD1,TRBV7-9,TRBJ1-5,15
CATRGEFYEQYF,TGTGCCACCCGAGGGGAGTTCTACGAGCAGTACTTC,.,.,TRBV7-9,TRBJ2-7,12
CASSTGDPPAQPQHF,TGTGCCAGTAGTACCGGAGATCCTCCGGCTCAGCCCCAGCATTTT,.,.,TRBV19,TRBJ1-5,15
CASSQGLERGNTIYF,TGTGCCAGCAGCCAAGGACTGGAACGTGGAAACACCATATATTTT,.,.,TRBV3-1/TRBV3-2,TRBJ1-3,15
CASSRSGGVSYNEQFF,TGTGCCAGCAGCCGAAGCGGGGGGGTCTCCTACAATGAGCAGTTCTTC,.,TRBD2,TRBV7-9,TRBJ2-1,16
CASSLGMKGFF,TGTGCCAGCAGTTTAGGGATGAAAGGTTTCTTT,.,.,TRBV12-3/TRBV12-4,TRBJ1-1,11
CASSAADQVHTEAFF,TGTGCCAGCAGCGCCGCCGATCAGGTCCACACTGAAGCTTTCTTT,.,.,TRBV9,TRBJ1-1,15
CASSQDPSENQPQHF,TGTGCCAGCAGCCAAGATCCATCGGAAAATCAGCCCCAGCATTTT,.,.,TRBV3-1/TRBV3-2,TRBJ1-5,15
CASSPEREQFF,TGTGCCAGCTCACCAGAGAGAGAGCAGTTCTTC,.,.,TRBV18,TRBJ2-1,11
CASSLSGQLRIF,TGTGCCAGCAGTTTATCGGGACAGCTGCGAATCTTC,.,TRBD1,TRBV28,TRBJ2-1,12
CASSLRTGLTGNTIYF,TGTGCCAGCAGCTTAAGGACAGGATTGACTGGAAACACCATATATTTT,few,TRBD1,TRBV7-2,TRBJ1-3,16
CASSRNTGELFF,TGTGCCAGCAGCCGGAACACCGGGGAGCTGTTTTTT,.,.,TRBV3-1/TRBV3-2,TRBJ2-2,12
CASSYFDRSDHEQYF,TGTGCCAGCAGTTATTTTGACAGGTCGGATCACGAGCAGTACTTC,.,.,TRBV6-6,TRBJ2-7,15
CASSFTGQGWADTQYF,TGTGCCAGCAGTTTTACCGGACAGGGTTGGGCAGATACGCAGTATTTT,.,TRBD1,TRBV6-5,TRBJ2-3,16
CASGYREETQYF,TGTGCCAGCGGATACAGGGAAGAGACCCAGTACTTC,.,.,TRBV6-5,TRBJ2-5,12
CASSESWQRADTQYF,TGCGCCAGCAGTGAGTCGTGGCAGCGGGCAGATACGCAGTATTTT,.,.,TRBV10-2,TRBJ2-3,15
CASSHPREITYTPNYGYTF,TGTGCCAGCAGCCACCCCAGGGAAATCACATACACACCTAACTATGGCTACACCTTC,.,.,TRBV7-2,TRBJ1-2,19